These 25 T cell receptor beta chains came from one sample sequenced in a study of Ad26.COV2.S vaccination and SARS-CoV-2 variants. TCRdb's copy holds only in-frame clones and misses some; the assay was immunoSEQ multiplex PCR. The data hold approximately 280,000 clones, with around 87% observed a single time. As for treatment: 15 to 20 received Ad26.COV2.S at low or high dose, single or two shots; 5 received placebo; per-sample allocation not given. At day 63 after the first vaccine or placebo injection, samples were drawn. The material sequenced was peripheral blood, taken in a trial of Ad26.COV2.S vaccine versus placebo. The receptors originated from a person aged 18-60 years who received the Ad26.COV2.S COVID-19 vaccine or a placebo.

The rearrangement joins TRBV20-1 to TRBJ2-5, with no clear D. The ends were cut back, 8 bases at V and 2 bases at J, with 9 bases in the middle. This CDR3 region has 11 residues. Germline V gene lookup returns CDR1 DFQATT and CDR2 SNEGSKA (reference sequence). Written as DNA, the CDR3 is TGCAGTCCCCGGAGACAAGAGACCCAGTACTTC. Its translation is CSPRRQETQYF.

This clone was picked up one time. The rearrangement links TRBV28 to TRBJ2-7; D is perhaps TRBD1 (6 bases). The V gene lost 4 bases and the J gene lost 0 bases, with 10 bases spanning the gap. This CDR3 spans 14 amino acids. Germline V gene data show CDR1 as MDHEN and CDR2 as SYDVKM. CDR3 sequence: CASSSGTFSYEQYF. The CDR3 region has the DNA TGTGCCAGCAGTTCCGGGACATTCTCCTACGAGCAGTACTTC. The full variable domain, completed using reference TRBV28 and TRBJ2-7, is DVKVTQSSRYLVKRTGEKVFLECVQDMDHENMFWYRQDPGLGLRLIYFSYDVKMKEKGDIPEGYSVSREKKERFSLILESASTNQTSMYLCASSSGTFSYEQYFGPGTRLTVT.

The count of this clone is one. The CDR3 nucleotides are TGTGCCAGCTCACTGACGATGGATATCCGGTACGAGCAGTACTTC. Its translation: CASSLTMDIRYEQYF. The genes are TRBV18 and TRBJ2-7; D call uncertain. The germline V gene encodes CDR1 KGHSH and CDR2 LQKENI. The CDR3 contains 15 residues. V dropped 4 bases and J dropped 4 bases, with 17 bases sitting between them.

The chain is built from TRBV6-5 and TRBJ2-7; 11 nucleotides match TRBD2. J lost 2 bases, V lost 4 bases, and 7 bases had no gene match. Germline V gene data show CDR1 as MNHEY and CDR2 as SVGAGI. The CDR3 extends over 16 amino acids. The CDR3: CASSSLGTSGTYEQYF. In DNA form, the CDR3 reads TGTGCCAGCAGTTCCCTAGGGACTAGCGGAACCTACGAGCAGTACTTC.

In its sample, this clone was seen once. The rearrangement uses TRBV5-4 and TRBJ1-2; D is ambiguous. Germline CDR1 is SGHNT and CDR2 is YYREEE (reference sequence). V was trimmed by 4 bases and J by 1 base, leaving 17 bases between them. The CDR3 extends over 16 amino acids. CDR3 DNA: TGTGCCAGCAGCCCCCGGCATTCTTGGGATAACTATGGCTACACCTTC. Encoded protein: CASSPRHSWDNYGYTF.

This sequence joins TRBV9 and TRBJ2-7, with a possible D match to TRBD2 (5 bases). Deletions cut 2 bases from V and 2 bases from J, with 11 bases between. This CDR3 has 14 residues. From germline, CDR1 is SGDLS and CDR2 YYNGEE. As DNA, the CDR3 is TGTGCCAGCAGCGTTTACCCGGAGGCCTACGAGCAGTACTTC. Translating it yields CASSVYPEAYEQYF.

A word on this clone: The same CDR3 can be traced to other DNA sequences in this sample. The chain is built from TRBV5-1 and TRBJ1-1; the D gene is possibly TRBD1 (6 bases). CDR1 is SGHRS, CDR2 YFSETQ, per germline. The CDR3 contains 14 residues. V was shortened by 0 bases and J by 1 base, with 7 bases between the two germline ends. The CDR3 bases are TGCGCCAGCAGCTTGGAAGGGGGGAACACTGAAGCTTTCTTT. It is translated as CASSLEGGNTEAFF.

The chain joins TRBV19 to TRBJ1-2; maybe TRBD1 (5 bases). The V end was cut by 6 bases, the J end by 5 bases, with 13 bases between. This CDR3 has 13 amino acids. Germline CDR1 reads LNHDA; CDR2 reads SQIVND (reference sequence). The CDR3 bases are TGTGCCAGTAGCTGGAACAAGGGGTATGGCTACACCTTC. Amino acid sequence: CASSWNKGYGYTF.

The rearrangement links TRBV29-1 to TRBJ1-1, with D unresolved. Germline V lookup: CDR1 SQVTM, CDR2 ANQGSEA. V was shortened by 5 bases and J by 0 bases, with 10 bases between the two germline ends. The CDR3 sequence is 13 residues long. For the CDR3, the DNA is TGCAGCGTTAAAGGGATCATGAACACTGAAGCTTTCTTT. It codes for CSVKGIMNTEAFF.

The rearrangement joins TRBV6-5 to TRBJ1-2, with TRBD1 identical over 7 bases. The V gene end was trimmed by 7 bases and the J gene end by 5 bases; junction bases not matched to a gene: 13. The length of the CDR3 is 15 residues. From germline, CDR1 is MNHEY and CDR2 SVGAGI. The CDR3 DNA is TGTGCCAGCACCCCAGGGGGGGCCATGGCGTATGGCTACACCTTC. Amino acid sequence: CASTPGGAMAYGYTF.

This rearrangement joins TRBV12-5 to TRBJ2-5, with 9 bases fitting TRBD2. Germline V gives CDR1 LGHNT, CDR2 FRNRAP. The CDR3 spans 15 residues. After removal of 1 base from V and 4 bases from J, the junction contained 4 bases not matched to a gene. CDR3 residues: CASGLGGGAGETQYF. CDR3 nucleotide sequence: TGTGCTAGTGGTTTGGGCGGGGGGGCCGGAGAGACCCAGTACTTC.

This sequence joins TRBV18 and TRBJ1-5; D is possibly TRBD1 (6 bases). Germline CDR1 and CDR2: KGHSH and LQKENI. V was pared by 1 base and J by 4 bases, with 11 bases between. The length of the CDR3 is 15 residues. Here the CDR3 reads CASSPRGLWNQPQHF. The CDR3 bases are TGTGCCAGCTCACCACGGGGGCTTTGGAATCAGCCCCAGCATTTT. The whole variable domain, filled in from reference TRBV18 and TRBJ1-5, reads NAGVMQNPRHLVRRRGQEARLRCSPMKGHSHVYWYRQLPEEGLKFMVYLQKENIIDESGMPKERFSAEFPKEGPSILRIQQVVRGDSAAYFCASSPRGLWNQPQHFGDGTRLSIL.

The CDR3 is CASSLNLGLAGGGEQFF. CDR3 DNA sequence: TGTGCCAGCAGTTTAAACCTCGGACTAGCGGGAGGTGGTGAGCAGTTCTTC. V is TRBV28 and J is TRBJ2-1, with 14 bases aligning to TRBD2. Trimming took 2 bases from V and 9 from J; bases not matched to a gene: 9. In germline, CDR1 is MDHEN, CDR2 SYDVKM. CDR3 length: 17 amino acids.

This clone showed up just a few times. The rearrangement links TRBV6-1 to TRBJ1-5, with D perhaps matching TRBD1 (6 bases). The length of the CDR3 is 15 residues. The germline V gene encodes CDR1 MNHNS and CDR2 SASEGT. Trimming removed 6 bases at V and 4 bases at J, with 16 bases between. The CDR3 spells CASRETGRWNQPQHF. In DNA form, the CDR3 reads TGTGCCAGCAGGGAAACAGGGCGATGGAATCAGCCCCAGCATTTT.

The chain joins TRBV11-2 to TRBJ1-1; D is undetermined. In germline, CDR1 is SGHAT, CDR2 FQNNGV. CDR3 length: 13 residues. V lost 0 bases and J 3 bases, leaving 5 bases between the germline ends. DNA for the CDR3: TGTGCCAGCAGCTTAGATTGGGACACTGAAGCTTTCTTT. Its protein product is CASSLDWDTEAFF.

The rearrangement joins TRBV6-1 to TRBJ2-7; D is perhaps TRBD2 (6 bases). CDR3 length: 15 residues. The germline CDR1 and CDR2 sequences are MNHNS and SASEGT. Trimming took off 3 bases at V and 4 bases at J, with 16 bases between the two ends. This chain's CDR3 is CASSDPRGGFYEQYF. In nucleotides, the CDR3 is TGTGCCAGCAGTGACCCCCGGGGAGGATTTTACGAGCAGTACTTC.

V is TRBV5-1 and J is TRBJ2-5; 7 bases are a match to TRBD1. V was pared by 3 bases and J by 3 bases, with 5 bases of the junction left unmatched. Germline CDR1 and CDR2: SGHRS and YFSETQ. The CDR3 is 14 residues long. The CDR3 loop reads CASSWDTGEETQYF. CDR3 coding DNA: TGCGCCAGCAGCTGGGACACAGGGGAAGAGACCCAGTACTTC.

The CDR3 DNA follows: TGTGCCAGCAGTTATCTCGTGTCAGGGGGCTCCTATGGCTACACCTTC. Protein sequence: CASSYLVSGGSYGYTF. The chain links TRBV27 to TRBJ1-2, with TRBD1 identical over 8 bases. The germline gives CDR1 MNHEY, CDR2 SMNVEV (reference sequence). The CDR3 runs 16 residues. V gave up 4 bases and J gave up 4 bases; unmatched junction bases: 11.

This sequence joins TRBV2 and TRBJ1-5; D gene uncertain. The V end was cut by 7 bases, the J end by 1 base, with 17 bases between. This CDR3 comprises 16 residues. Germline CDR1 is SNHLY and CDR2 is FYNNEI. The CDR3 loop reads CASKNGETWSNQPQHF. The CDR3 DNA follows: TGTGCCAGCAAAAATGGGGAGACTTGGAGCAATCAGCCCCAGCATTTT.

The genes are TRBV5-1 and TRBJ1-5; 10 bases agree with TRBD1. Per germline, CDR1 SGHRS and CDR2 YFSETQ. This CDR3 region has 16 residues. V trimming: 4 bases; J trimming: 6 bases; junction bases outside the gene matches: 10. Here the CDR3 reads CASSPMGQGIGQPQHF. CDR3 sequence (DNA): TGCGCCAGCAGCCCGATGGGACAGGGGATCGGTCAGCCCCAGCATTTT.

The CDR3 sequence is CASRDRVGRNQPQHF. In DNA, the CDR3 is TGTGCCAGTAGGGACAGGGTGGGGAGGAATCAGCCCCAGCATTTT. The chain uses TRBV19 and TRBJ1-5, with 8 bases fitting TRBD1. This CDR3 is built from 15 residues. The junction had 8 bases not matched to a gene; V was cut back by 6 bases and J by 4 bases. Germline CDR1 LNHDA, CDR2 SQIVND (reference sequence). Combining the CDR3 with reference TRBV19 and TRBJ1-5 gives the whole variable domain DGGITQSPKYLFRKEGQNVTLSCEQNLNHDAMYWYRQDPGQGLRLIYYSQIVNDFQKGDIAEGYSVSREKKESFPLTVTSAQKNPTAFYLCASRDRVGRNQPQHFGDGTRLSIL.

This chain links TRBV27 with TRBJ1-5; D is uncertain. Per germline, CDR1 MNHEY and CDR2 SMNVEV (reference sequence). The length of the CDR3 is 14 residues. V lost 2 bases and J 3 bases, leaving 8 bases between the germline ends. CDR3 protein: CASSLPGPNQPQHF. In DNA, the CDR3 is TGTGCCAGCAGTTTACCAGGACCCAATCAGCCCCAGCATTTT.

V and J are TRBV6-5 and TRBJ2-7, with a possible D match to TRBD2 (6 bases). This CDR3 contains 14 residues. V was cut by 8 bases and J by 0 bases, with 14 bases left in between. From germline, CDR1 is MNHEY and CDR2 SVGAGI. CDR3: CASRGYPSSYEQYF. The CDR3 DNA is TGTGCCAGCCGGGGGTACCCGAGCTCCTACGAGCAGTACTTC.

This chain links TRBV9 with TRBJ2-2, with D unclear. Germline lookup yields CDR1 SGDLS and CDR2 YYNGEE. V was pared by 0 bases and J by 6 bases, with 12 bases between. This CDR3 comprises 15 residues. The CDR3 coding sequence is TGTGCCAGCAGCGTAGATCTCAATCCCCCCGGGGAGCTGTTTTTT. It encodes CASSVDLNPPGELFF.

The CDR3 DNA is TGTGCCAGCAGCGTAGTTCCAGATTCCTACGAGCAGTACTTC. Its translation is CASSVVPDSYEQYF. V is TRBV9 and J is TRBJ2-7; no definite D call. Deletions cut 0 bases from V and 1 base from J, with 8 bases between. CDR1 is SGDLS and CDR2 is YYNGEE in the germline V gene. This CDR3 spans 14 amino acids.